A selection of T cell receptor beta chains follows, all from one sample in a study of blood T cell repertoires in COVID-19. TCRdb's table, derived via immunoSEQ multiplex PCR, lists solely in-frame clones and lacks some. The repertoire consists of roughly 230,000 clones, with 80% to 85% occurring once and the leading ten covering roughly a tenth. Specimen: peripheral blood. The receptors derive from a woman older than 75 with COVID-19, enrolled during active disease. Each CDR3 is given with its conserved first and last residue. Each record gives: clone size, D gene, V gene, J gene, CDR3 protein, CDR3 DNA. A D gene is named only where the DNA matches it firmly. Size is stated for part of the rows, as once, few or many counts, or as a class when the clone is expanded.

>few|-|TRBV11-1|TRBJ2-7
CASSLRATYEQYF
TGTGCCAGCAGCTTGAGGGCCACCTACGAGCAGTACTTC
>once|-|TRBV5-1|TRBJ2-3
CASSYTGDSTDTQYF
TGCGCCAGCAGCTACACGGGGGATAGCACAGATACGCAGTATTTT
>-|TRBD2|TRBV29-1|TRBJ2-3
CSVRTSGGWDTQYF
TGCAGCGTGAGGACTAGCGGGGGGTGGGATACGCAGTATTTT
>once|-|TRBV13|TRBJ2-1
CASGYGVNEQFF
TGTGCCTCCGGGTACGGGGTCAATGAGCAGTTCTTC
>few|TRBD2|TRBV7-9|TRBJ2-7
CASSLREAGFHEQYF
TGTGCCAGCAGCCTCAGGGAAGCGGGGTTCCACGAGCAGTACTTC
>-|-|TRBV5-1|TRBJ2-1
CASSPDRFNEQFF
TGCGCCAGCAGCCCGGACAGATTCAATGAGCAGTTCTTC
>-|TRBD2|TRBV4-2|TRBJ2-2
CASSQDLAGANTGELFF
TGTGCCAGCAGCCAAGATTTGGCGGGGGCGAACACCGGGGAGCTGTTTTTT
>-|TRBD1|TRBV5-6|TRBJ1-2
CASSLATGVGGYTF
TGTGCCAGCAGCTTGGCAACAGGGGTAGGTGGCTACACCTTC
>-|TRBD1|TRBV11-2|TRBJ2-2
CASSSGQGAAGELFF
TGTGCCAGCAGCTCCGGACAGGGGGCCGCCGGGGAGCTGTTTTTT
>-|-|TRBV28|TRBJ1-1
CASRRLQGAAFF
TGTGCCAGCAGGAGGTTACAGGGAGCGGCTTTCTTT
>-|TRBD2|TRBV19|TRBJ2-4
CASSMDSGEGTKNIQYF
TGTGCCAGTAGTATGGATTCGGGGGAGGGGACCAAAAACATTCAGTACTTC
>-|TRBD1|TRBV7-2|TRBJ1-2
CASSYTGVGYGYTF
TGTGCCAGCAGCTACACAGGGGTAGGATATGGCTACACCTTC
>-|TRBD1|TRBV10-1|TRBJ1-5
CASPQGGYSNQPQHF
TGCGCCAGCCCACAGGGGGGTTATAGCAATCAGCCCCAGCATTTT
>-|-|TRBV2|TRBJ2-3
CASSAGSPGTDTQYF
TGTGCCAGCAGTGCGGGCTCCCCGGGGACAGATACGCAGTATTTT
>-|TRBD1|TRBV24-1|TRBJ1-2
CATSDTDRGNYGYTF
TGTGCCACCAGTGATACCGACAGGGGGAACTATGGCTACACCTTC
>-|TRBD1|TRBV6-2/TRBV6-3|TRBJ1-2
CASSGQGENYGYTF
TGTGCCAGCAGTGGACAGGGGGAAAACTATGGCTACACCTTC